Following are 3 T cell receptor beta chains from one sample sequenced in a study of shared clonotypes between healthy human individuals. The data were produced by immunoSEQ multiplex PCR, yet TCRdb's version contains in-frame clones alone and is incomplete. Found here are about 2 million clones, around 95% of them singletons; the top ten hold 0.1% to 0.15%. The sequencing input was naive CD4+ T cells sorted from blood. Subset noted: CD45RA+ positively selected. The receptors originated from a man younger than 30 in good health.

The table lists this clone with a count of one. The V call is TRBV2, the J call TRBJ1-2, with 7 nucleotides matching TRBD1. J was trimmed by 7 bases and V by 1 base; bases with no gene match: 3. From germline, CDR1 is SNHLY and CDR2 FYNNEI. The CDR3 totals 13 residues. CDR3 loop: CASSEVGGIGYTF. Here the CDR3 DNA reads TGTGCCAGCAGTGAAGTAGGGGGCATTGGCTACACCTTC.

V usage is TRBV29-1 and J usage is TRBJ1-2, with D possibly TRBD1 on 6 matching bases. V was pared by 7 bases and J by 5 bases, with 23 bases between. Germline CDR1 reads SQVTM; CDR2 reads ANQGSEA. CDR3 length: 15 amino acids. CDR3 protein: CSAGAGAGGQYGYTF. The CDR3 bases are TGCAGCGCCGGGGCGGGGGCAGGAGGGCAGTATGGCTACACCTTC.

This chain joins TRBV5-1 and TRBJ2-2; TRBD1 is a possible D gene (6 bases). This CDR3 contains 16 residues. Germline V CDR1 and CDR2: SGHRS, YFSETQ. V gave up 2 bases and J gave up 0 bases, with 11 bases separating them. The CDR3 is CASSLTGNPNTGELFF. The CDR3 DNA reads as TGCGCCAGCAGCTTAACAGGGAATCCGAACACCGGGGAGCTGTTTTTT.